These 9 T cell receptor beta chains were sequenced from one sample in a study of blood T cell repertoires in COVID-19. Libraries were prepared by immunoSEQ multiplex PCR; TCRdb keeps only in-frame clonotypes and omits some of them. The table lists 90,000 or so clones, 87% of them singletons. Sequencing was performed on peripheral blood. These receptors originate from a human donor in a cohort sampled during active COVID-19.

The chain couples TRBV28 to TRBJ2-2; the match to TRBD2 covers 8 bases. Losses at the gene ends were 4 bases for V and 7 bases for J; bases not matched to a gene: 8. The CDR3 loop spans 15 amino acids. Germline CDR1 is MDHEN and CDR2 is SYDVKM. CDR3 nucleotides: TGTGCCAGCAGTTCCCTTCGGGGGGGAGTCGGGGAGCTGTTTTTT. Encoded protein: CASSSLRGGVGELFF.

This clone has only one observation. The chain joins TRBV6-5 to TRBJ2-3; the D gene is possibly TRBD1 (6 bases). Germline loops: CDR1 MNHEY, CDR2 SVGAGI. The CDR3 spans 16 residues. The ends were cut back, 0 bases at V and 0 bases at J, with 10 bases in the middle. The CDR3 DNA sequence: TGTGCCAGCAGTTACTCGGGGACAACGAGCACAGATACGCAGTATTTT. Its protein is CASSYSGTTSTDTQYF.

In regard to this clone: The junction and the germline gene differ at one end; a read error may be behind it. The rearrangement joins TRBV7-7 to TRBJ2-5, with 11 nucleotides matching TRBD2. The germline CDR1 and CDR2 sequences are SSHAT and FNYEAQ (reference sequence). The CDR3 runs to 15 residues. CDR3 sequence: CASSLAGGGQETQYF. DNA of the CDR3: TGTGCTAGCAGCTTAGCGGGAGGGGGCCAAGAGACCCAGTACTTC.

CDR3 bases: TGTGCCAGCAGCCAGGACAGGGCGAACATTCAGTACTTC. It specifies CASSQDRANIQYF. V is TRBV3-1 (or the pseudogene TRBV3-2) and J is TRBJ2-4; 8 bases map to TRBD1. With 3 bases clipped from V and 7 bases from J, the junction kept 2 bases outside the gene matches. This CDR3 is built from 13 residues. The germline gives CDR1 LGHDT, CDR2 YNNKEL (reference sequence).

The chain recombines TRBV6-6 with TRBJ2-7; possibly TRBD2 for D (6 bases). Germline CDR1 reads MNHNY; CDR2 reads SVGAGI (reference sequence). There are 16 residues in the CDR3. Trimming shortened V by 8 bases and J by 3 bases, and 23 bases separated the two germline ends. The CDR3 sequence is CASRPGWGEGSYEQYF. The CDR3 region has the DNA TGTGCCAGCCGACCGGGGTGGGGGGAAGGTAGCTACGAGCAGTACTTC.

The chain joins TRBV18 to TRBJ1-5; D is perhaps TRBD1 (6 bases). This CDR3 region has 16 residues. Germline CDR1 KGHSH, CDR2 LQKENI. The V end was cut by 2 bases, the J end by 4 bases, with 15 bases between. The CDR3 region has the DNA TGTGCCAGCTCACCATACAGGGAAGGGGTTAATCAGCCCCAGCATTTT. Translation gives CASSPYREGVNQPQHF.

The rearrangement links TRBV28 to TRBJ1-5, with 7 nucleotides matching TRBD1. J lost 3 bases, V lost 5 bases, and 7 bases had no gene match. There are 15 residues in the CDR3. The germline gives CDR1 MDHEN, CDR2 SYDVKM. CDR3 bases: TGTGCCAGCAGTCTTGGACAGGCGATCAATCAGCCCCAGCATTTT. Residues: CASSLGQAINQPQHF.

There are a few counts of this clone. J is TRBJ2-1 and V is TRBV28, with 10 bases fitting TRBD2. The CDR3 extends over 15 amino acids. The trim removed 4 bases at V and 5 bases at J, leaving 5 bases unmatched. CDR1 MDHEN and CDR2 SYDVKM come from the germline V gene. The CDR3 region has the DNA TGTGCCAGCAGTTCAGGACTAGCGGACGACAATGAGCAGTTCTTC. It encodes CASSSGLADDNEQFF. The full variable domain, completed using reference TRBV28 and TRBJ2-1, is DVKVTQSSRYLVKRTGEKVFLECVQDMDHENMFWYRQDPGLGLRLIYFSYDVKMKEKGDIPEGYSVSREKKERFSLILESASTNQTSMYLCASSSGLADDNEQFFGPGTRLTVL.

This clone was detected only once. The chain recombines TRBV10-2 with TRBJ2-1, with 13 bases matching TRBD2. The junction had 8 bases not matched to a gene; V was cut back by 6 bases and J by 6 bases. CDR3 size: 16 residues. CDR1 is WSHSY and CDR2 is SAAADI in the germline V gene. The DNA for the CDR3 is TGCGCCAGCAGAACCCCCGGACTAGCGGGAGTCAATGAGCAGTTCTTC. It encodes CASRTPGLAGVNEQFF.